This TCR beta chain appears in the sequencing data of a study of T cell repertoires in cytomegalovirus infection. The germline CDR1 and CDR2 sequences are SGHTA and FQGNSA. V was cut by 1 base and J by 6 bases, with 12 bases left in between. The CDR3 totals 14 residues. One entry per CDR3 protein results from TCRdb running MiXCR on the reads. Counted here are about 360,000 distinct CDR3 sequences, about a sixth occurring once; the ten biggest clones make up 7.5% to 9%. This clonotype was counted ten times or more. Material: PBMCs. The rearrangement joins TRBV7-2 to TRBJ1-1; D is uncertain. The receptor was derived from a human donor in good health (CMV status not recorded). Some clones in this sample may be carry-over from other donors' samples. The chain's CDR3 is CASSLEGSGAEAFF. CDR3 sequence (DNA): TGTGCCAGCAGCTTAGAGGGCTCAGGCGCTGAAGCTTTCTTT. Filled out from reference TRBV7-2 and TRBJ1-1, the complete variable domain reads GAGVSQSPSNKVTEKGKDVELRCDPISGHTALYWYRQSLGQGLEFLIYFQGNSAPDKSGLPSDRFSAERTGGSVSTLTIQRTQQEDSAVYLCASSLEGSGAEAFFGQGTRLTVV.